The 27 T cell receptor beta chains reported below all come from one sample, sequenced in a study of T cell responses to AZD1222 COVID-19 vaccine. Profiled with immunoSEQ multiplex PCR; TCRdb holds only in-frame clones, not every one. The sample lists approximately 150,000 clones, about 91% occurring once. The specimen comprised peripheral blood, sampled on day 0 of AZD1222 vaccination. The receptors come from an adult in good health.

The CDR3 reads CASSLDRGSPTEAFF. The CDR3 DNA follows: TGTGCCAGTAGCCTGGACAGGGGGAGTCCCACTGAAGCTTTCTTT. The chain recombines TRBV19 with TRBJ1-1, with 10 nucleotides matching TRBD1. The CDR3 runs 15 residues. V trimming: 6 bases; J trimming: 4 bases; junction bases outside the gene matches: 8. Germline V gene data show CDR1 as LNHDA and CDR2 as SQIVND (reference sequence).

The genes are TRBV28 and TRBJ2-3; D may be TRBD2 (6 bases). Looked up from germline, CDR1 is MDHEN and CDR2 is SYDVKM. This CDR3 is 17 amino acids long. V gave up 4 bases and J gave up 0 bases, with 17 bases separating them. CDR3 nucleotide sequence: TGTGCCAGCAGTTCCTATAGCGGAATAGCGAGCACAGATACGCAGTATTTT. Protein: CASSSYSGIASTDTQYF. Supplemented by reference TRBV28 and TRBJ2-3, the full variable domain reads DVKVTQSSRYLVKRTGEKVFLECVQDMDHENMFWYRQDPGLGLRLIYFSYDVKMKEKGDIPEGYSVSREKKERFSLILESASTNQTSMYLCASSSYSGIASTDTQYFGPGTRLTVL.

This clone was found once. The chain carries TRBV5-1 and TRBJ2-2; D ambiguous. Trimming removed 4 bases at V and 6 bases at J, with 16 bases between. This CDR3 contains 15 residues. Looked up from germline, CDR1 is SGHRS and CDR2 is YFSETQ. CDR3 amino acids: CASSDRASGPGELFF. CDR3 DNA sequence: TGCGCCAGCAGCGACCGGGCCTCGGGCCCCGGGGAGCTGTTTTTT.

CDR3 coding DNA: TGCGCCAGCAGCCAAGGGCGAGGGGGGCCTTTCCACGAGCAGTACTTC. It codes for CASSQGRGGPFHEQYF. The chain combines TRBV4-3 with TRBJ2-7; either TRBD1 or TRBD2 may fit D (6 bases each). CDR1 is LGHNA and CDR2 is YSLEER in the germline V gene. The CDR3 loop spans 16 amino acids. Trimming left V 1 base short and J 5 bases short, with 18 bases between.

The count of this clone is one. The same CDR3 is also encoded by other DNA sequences in this sample. The V gene is TRBV18, the J gene TRBJ2-5; D remains ambiguous. V shed 2 bases and J shed 5 bases, with 6 bases lying between them. Germline lookup yields CDR1 KGHSH and CDR2 LQKENI. This CDR3 contains 12 residues. The CDR3 nucleotides read TGTGCCAGCTCACCATCTTCGGAGACCCAGTACTTC. As protein: CASSPSSETQYF.

The chain has TRBV27 and TRBJ2-3; D unresolved. The CDR3 contains 12 residues. The V gene lost 5 bases and the J gene lost 4 bases, with 7 bases spanning the gap. Germline CDR1 MNHEY, CDR2 SMNVEV (reference sequence). The CDR3 coding sequence is TGTGCCAGCAGTCTAAGCGCAGATACGCAGTATTTT. Residues: CASSLSADTQYF.

The rearrangement links TRBV12-5 to TRBJ1-5; TRBD1 agrees at 8 bases. The V gene's germline CDR1 is LGHNT and CDR2 FRNRAP. V was pared by 0 bases and J by 4 bases, with 5 bases of the junction left unmatched. This CDR3 region has 16 residues. CDR3 in amino acids: CASGLVRGQGNQPQHF. The CDR3 region has the DNA TGTGCTAGTGGTTTGGTACGCGGACAGGGTAATCAGCCCCAGCATTTT.

The chain has TRBV7-3 and TRBJ1-2; D unclear. Germline V CDR1 and CDR2: SGHTA, FQGTGA. The CDR3 is made up of 15 amino acids. V was clipped by 1 base and J by 4 bases, with 13 bases between them. The CDR3 region has the DNA TGTGCCAGCAGCTTAAAGGGTGATACGGTCTATGGCTACACCTTC. It is translated as CASSLKGDTVYGYTF.

The V call is TRBV27, the J call TRBJ1-2; D unclear. Trimming stripped 3 bases from V and 6 bases from J, with 8 bases between. CDR3 length: 12 residues. Germline CDR1 MNHEY, CDR2 SMNVEV (reference sequence). The CDR3 sequence is CASSLEGHGYTF. CDR3 nucleotides: TGTGCCAGCAGTTTGGAGGGCCATGGCTACACCTTC.

This chain connects TRBV10-3 to TRBJ2-1, with D possibly TRBD1 on 5 matching bases. Germline-derived CDR1 and CDR2 are ENHRY and SYGVKD. The V end lost 0 bases, the J end lost 6 bases, and 12 bases lay between the germline ends. This CDR3 has 15 amino acids. This CDR3 is CAISESRQGSNEQFF. For the CDR3, the DNA is TGTGCCATCAGTGAGTCGCGCCAGGGTAGCAATGAGCAGTTCTTC.

The gene calls are TRBV11-2 and TRBJ2-1, with 9 bases aligning to TRBD2. V lost 5 bases, J lost 4 bases, and 6 bases stayed unmatched. This CDR3 has 15 amino acids. Germline V gives CDR1 SGHAT, CDR2 FQNNGV. CDR3 bases: TGTGCCAGCAGCCTCTCTAGCGGGATTTACAATGAGCAGTTCTTC. Translated: CASSLSSGIYNEQFF.

The chain uses TRBV3-1 (or the pseudogene TRBV3-2) and TRBJ1-2; 7 nucleotides agree with TRBD1. The V and J ends lost 3 bases and 4 bases, in that order; junction bases with no gene match: 5. The CDR3 spans 14 residues. Germline V gives CDR1 LGHDT, CDR2 YNNKEL (reference sequence). This CDR3 reads CASSQYRGAYGYTF. The CDR3 DNA follows: TGTGCCAGCAGCCAGTACAGGGGTGCCTATGGCTACACCTTC.

CDR3 nucleotide sequence: TGTGCCAGCCTTTCCCCAGAGGTCCCCTACGAGCAGTACTTC. The encoded protein is CASLSPEVPYEQYF. The V and J genes are TRBV5-6 and TRBJ2-7; D unresolved. Trimming stripped 7 bases from V and 2 bases from J, with 16 bases between. The germline gives CDR1 SGHDT, CDR2 YYEEEE. The CDR3 has 14 residues.

The rearrangement uses TRBV5-6 and TRBJ1-2; weak D call: TRBD1 (5 bases). Trimming removed 0 bases from V and 8 bases from J, with 14 bases in between. There are 14 residues in the CDR3. Germline CDR1 SGHDT, CDR2 YYEEEE. The CDR3 region is CASSLVSAQAGYTF. The CDR3 DNA follows: TGTGCCAGCAGCTTGGTTTCGGCACAGGCCGGCTACACCTTC.

This clone appeared once. The rearrangement links TRBV6-5 to TRBJ2-1; D could derive from TRBD1 or TRBD2 (5 bases each). The germline CDR1 and CDR2 sequences are MNHEY and SVGAGI. V was pared by 7 bases and J by 0 bases, with 10 bases between. This CDR3 spans 14 amino acids. The CDR3 nucleotides are TGTGCCAGCAAGGGACCCAGCTCCTACAATGAGCAGTTCTTC. This translates into CASKGPSSYNEQFF.

The chain uses TRBV7-2 and TRBJ1-1; 8 bases align to TRBD1. This CDR3 is built from 14 residues. The V segment lost 5 bases and the J segment 4 bases; nucleotides outside the gene matches: 6. Germline V gene data show CDR1 as SGHTA and CDR2 as FQGNSA. The CDR3 region is CASSPRTGSTEAFF. The DNA of the CDR3 is TGTGCCAGCAGCCCAAGGACAGGGAGCACTGAAGCTTTCTTT.

The V and J genes are TRBV6-2 or TRBV6-3 and TRBJ2-3, with D perhaps matching TRBD1 (6 bases). The CDR3 is 17 amino acids. Per germline, CDR1 MNHEY and CDR2 SVGEGT. Trimming shortened V by 5 bases and J by 2 bases, and 20 bases separated the two germline ends. CDR3 sequence (DNA): TGTGCCAGCAGTGACTACCTCCCTCAGGGGAACACAGATACGCAGTATTTT. Its protein is CASSDYLPQGNTDTQYF.

This clone appeared a few times. The chain employs TRBV7-8 and TRBJ1-1; D possibly corresponds to TRBD1 (6 bases). Germline loops: CDR1 SGHVS, CDR2 FQNEAQ. V lost 4 bases, J lost 5 bases, and 14 bases lay in between. The CDR3 sequence is 14 residues long. This chain's CDR3 is CASSSGTFRTEAFF. The CDR3 DNA sequence: TGTGCCAGCAGCTCAGGGACATTCAGAACTGAAGCTTTCTTT. The entire variable domain, with the rest obtained from reference TRBV7-8 and TRBJ1-1, is as follows: GAGVSQSPRYKVAKRGQDVALRCDPISGHVSLFWYQQALGQGPEFLTYFQNEAQLDKSGLPSDRFFAERPEGSVSTLKIQRTQQEDSAVYLCASSSGTFRTEAFFGQGTRLTVV.

The rearrangement joins TRBV20-1 to TRBJ1-6; D may be TRBD1 (6 bases). V dropped 3 bases and J dropped 3 bases, with 12 bases sitting between them. CDR1 is DFQATT, CDR2 SNEGSKA, per germline (reference sequence). The CDR3 runs to 15 residues. CDR3 nucleotides: TGCAGTGCTAGTAGCGGGGGCAGCTATAATTCACCCCTCCACTTT. Its protein product is CSASSGGSYNSPLHF.

V and J are TRBV20-1 and TRBJ2-1, with 10 nucleotides matching TRBD1. CDR1 is DFQATT and CDR2 is SNEGSKA in the germline V gene (reference sequence). V shed 3 bases and J 4 bases; nucleotides not matched to a gene: 12. The CDR3 totals 17 residues. This chain's CDR3 is CSASHYRGTGAYNEQFF. For the CDR3, the DNA is TGCAGTGCTAGTCACTACCGAGGGACAGGGGCATACAATGAGCAGTTCTTC.

This clone was counted a few times. J is TRBJ2-7 and V is TRBV11-2; no definite D call. The CDR3 consists of 12 residues. CDR1 and CDR2 from the germline V gene are SGHAT and FQNNGV. Deletions cut 5 bases from V and 2 bases from J, with 7 bases between. Here the CDR3 DNA reads TGTGCCAGCAGCCTGGGGACCTACGAGCAGTACTTC. Protein: CASSLGTYEQYF.

The J gene is TRBJ1-6, the V gene TRBV28; D perhaps matches TRBD1 (5 bases). CDR1 is MDHEN and CDR2 is SYDVKM in the germline V gene. CDR3 length equals 15 residues. Trimming cost V 3 bases and J 4 bases, with 10 bases left between them. The CDR3 DNA reads TGTGCCAGCAGTTTTCAGGGTGTTTATAATTCACCCCTCCACTTT. Protein sequence: CASSFQGVYNSPLHF.

J is TRBJ1-1 and V is TRBV21-1; no check of the table's D call, TRBD1, against the DNA was made. TRBV21-1 is described as a pseudogene. There are 15 residues in the CDR3. The CDR3 DNA sequence: TGTGCCAGCAGCAAAGGTAGTAGGGGTGACACTGAAGCTTTCTTT. This encodes CASSKGSRGDTEAFF.

This chain links TRBV19 with TRBJ1-5; D not resolved. CDR1 and CDR2 from the germline V gene are LNHDA and SQIVND (reference sequence). The CDR3 runs 15 residues. V gave up 0 bases and J gave up 4 bases, with 10 bases separating them. CDR3 residues: CASSIDRWGNQPQHF. The DNA of the CDR3 is TGTGCCAGTAGTATAGATCGGTGGGGAAATCAGCCCCAGCATTTT.

The chain links TRBV6-2 or TRBV6-3 to TRBJ2-3; tentatively, D is TRBD1 (6 bases). V was trimmed by 5 bases and J by 2 bases, leaving 11 bases between them. This CDR3 is built from 14 residues. Germline CDR1 MNHEY, CDR2 SVGEGT. CDR3 sequence: CASSPAGDTDTQYF. CDR3 bases: TGTGCCAGCAGTCCCGCAGGGGACACAGATACGCAGTATTTT.

The chain employs TRBV11-3 and TRBJ2-7; TRBD1 matches at 9 bases. This CDR3 has 13 amino acids. Germline V gene lookup returns CDR1 SGHNT and CDR2 YENEEA. V shed 5 bases, J shed 4 bases, and the junction held 3 bases outside the gene matches. The CDR3: CASSPGQGYEQYF. The CDR3 nucleotides read TGTGCCAGCAGCCCCGGACAGGGGTACGAGCAGTACTTC.

This rearrangement joins TRBV11-3 to TRBJ2-2; 7 bases are shared with TRBD1. CDR3 length equals 16 residues. Per germline, CDR1 SGHNT and CDR2 YENEEA. J was trimmed by 2 bases and V by 10 bases; bases with no gene match: 13. CDR3 in DNA: TGTGCCACCAAATCGTCCGGGACAGTTAACACCGGGGAGCTGTTTTTT. Its translation: CATKSSGTVNTGELFF.